The 2 T cell receptor beta chains in this list originate from one sample, sequenced in a study of Ad26.COV2.S vaccination and SARS-CoV-2 variants. This sample's treatment: some 19 received Ad26.COV2.S at low or high dose, single or two shots; several received placebo; per-sample allocation not given. Samples analyzed were those drawn on day 63 after the first vaccine or placebo injection. The repertoire was sequenced with immunoSEQ multiplex PCR; TCRdb's copy has only in-frame clones and lacks some. There are 380,000 or so clones in the sample; roughly 85% occur only once, and about 7.4% lies in the top ten. The sample was peripheral blood, taken in a trial of Ad26.COV2.S vaccine versus placebo. These receptors were obtained from a person aged 18-65 years who received the Ad26.COV2.S COVID-19 vaccine or a placebo.

The chain is built from TRBV13 and TRBJ1-1; D unresolved. This CDR3 comprises 14 residues. The V and J ends lost 1 base and 5 bases respectively, with 11 bases between them. Per the germline V gene, CDR1 is PRHDT and CDR2 is FYEKMQ (reference sequence). CDR3 sequence (DNA): TGTGCCAGCAGCTTAGCCGAGGCGGGGACTGAAGCTTTCTTT. It translates to CASSLAEAGTEAFF. The entire variable domain, with the rest obtained from reference TRBV13 and TRBJ1-1, is as follows: AAGVIQSPRHLIKEKRETATLKCYPIPRHDTVYWYQQGPGQDPQFLISFYEKMQSDKGSIPDRFSAQQFSDYHSELNMSSLELGDSALYFCASSLAEAGTEAFFGQGTRLTVV.

The rearrangement joins TRBV2 to TRBJ2-5; D gene uncertain. Trimming cost V 4 bases and J 5 bases, with 17 bases left between them. The V gene's germline CDR1 is SNHLY and CDR2 FYNNEI. The CDR3 runs 15 residues. Here the CDR3 reads CASSVDRQAAETQYF. Written as DNA, the CDR3 is TGTGCCAGCAGTGTAGATAGGCAGGCGGCCGAGACCCAGTACTTC. Full variable domain (outside the CDR3, taken from reference TRBV2 and TRBJ2-5): EPEVTQTPSHQVTQMGQEVILRCVPISNHLYFYWYRQILGQKVEFLVSFYNNEISEKSEIFDDQFSVERPDGSNFTLKIRSTKLEDSAMYFCASSVDRQAAETQYFGPGTRLLVL.